This T cell receptor (beta chain) derives from a study of cytomegalovirus exposure and HLA in healthy donors. Produced via immunoSEQ multiplex PCR; TCRdb's table is partial and in-frame only. Of approximately 200,000 clones detected, 65% to 90% appear once; the ten largest clones hold over 10%. Germline V gene sequence: CDR1 SGHRS, CDR2 YFSETQ. The CDR3 spans 15 residues. J gave up 2 bases and V 5 bases, and 8 bases lay outside the gene matches. This TCR came from a woman aged 25 to 39 in good health and CMV-seropositive. The chain has TRBV5-1 and TRBJ2-7; 9 bases align to TRBD2. Sequencing was done on a sample of PBMCs. In DNA, the CDR3 is TGCGCCAGCAGACCCGGGACTAGCCTTCCCTACGAGCAGTACTTC. Its protein product is CASRPGTSLPYEQYF. The variable domain in full, completed from reference TRBV5-1 and TRBJ2-7, reads KAGVTQTPRYLIKTRGQQVTLSCSPISGHRSVSWYQQTPGQGLQFLFEYFSETQRNKGNFPGRFSGRQFSNSRSEMNVSTLELGDSALYLCASRPGTSLPYEQYFGPGTRLTVT.